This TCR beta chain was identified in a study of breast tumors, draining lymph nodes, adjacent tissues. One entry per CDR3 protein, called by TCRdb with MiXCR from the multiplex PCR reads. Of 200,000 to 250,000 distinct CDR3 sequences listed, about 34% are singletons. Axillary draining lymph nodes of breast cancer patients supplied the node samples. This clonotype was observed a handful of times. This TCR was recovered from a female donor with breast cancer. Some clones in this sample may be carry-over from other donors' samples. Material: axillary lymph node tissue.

For the CDR3, the DNA is TGTGCCAGCAGCCCCCCGGCCGCGGGAAGCTACGAGCAGTACTTC. Protein product: CASSPPAAGSYEQYF. J is TRBJ2-7 and V is TRBV7-8, with D possibly TRBD2 on 6 matching bases. This CDR3 has 15 residues. With 5 bases removed from V and 3 bases from J, the gap between germline ends came to 17 bases. Germline-derived CDR1 and CDR2 are SGHVS and FQNEAQ.